This TCR beta chain originates from a study of T-cell memory formation after mild COVID-19. Findings of the study overall: Of the contracting clones, CD4+ ones lay mainly in CM and EM, and CD8+ ones in EMRA. CD4+ bias marked clones expanding day 15 to 37, unlike balanced contracting clones. In pre-infection memory, a portion of responding clones appeared, which suggested that cross-reactive memory joined.

Constant-segment-primed 5'RACE gave TCR alpha and TCR beta cDNA libraries with sample barcodes and UMIs. In TCRdb, the 5' RACE reads were re-called with MiXCR into one record per CDR3 protein. The sample carries hundreds of thousands of distinct CDR3 sequences, roughly 21% recorded once. This clonotype was observed at least ten times. The target antigen is unknown. The germline CDR1 and CDR2 sequences are SGHRS and YFSETQ. The junction had 9 bases not matched to a gene; V was cut back by 3 bases and J by 4 bases. The CDR3 is 16 amino acids. The V gene is TRBV5-1, the J gene TRBJ2-2, with TRBD2 matching 7 bases. This clonotype originated in an adult woman who had mild COVID-19 (a few samples of this study predate the infection). Cell type and time point are not known. The sample was PBMCs or a T cell subset sorted from them (not recorded which). In DNA, the CDR3 is TGCGCCAGCAGCTCCCTAGCGGCTATATCCACCGGGGAGCTGTTTTTT. Protein sequence: CASSSLAAISTGELFF.